The 10 T cell receptor beta chains presented below share a single source sample, sequenced in a study of blood T cell repertoires in COVID-19. The table came from immunoSEQ multiplex PCR; TCRdb's copy has only in-frame clones and leaves some out. The data show about 100,000 clones, roughly 89% seen once. Material for sequencing was peripheral blood. The origin of the receptors is a man in his 70s with acute or convalescent COVID-19.

The chain joins TRBV6-5 to TRBJ1-1; 8 bases line up with TRBD1. Germline V gives CDR1 MNHEY, CDR2 SVGAGI. The CDR3 runs to 15 residues. Trimming at V came to 0 bases and at J to 5 bases, leaving 5 bases not matched to a gene. The CDR3 sequence: CASSYSTGAGTEAFF. In DNA, the CDR3 is TGTGCCAGCAGTTACTCGACAGGGGCGGGAACTGAAGCTTTCTTT.

This chain uses TRBV18 with TRBJ1-2; possible D gene TRBD1, 5 bases. Germline-derived CDR1 and CDR2 are KGHSH and LQKENI. This CDR3 comprises 16 residues. V was clipped by 2 bases and J by 4 bases, with 17 bases between them. Here the CDR3 reads CASSPTLGEKGYGYTF. The CDR3 DNA follows: TGTGCCAGCTCACCAACTCTAGGGGAAAAGGGCTATGGCTACACCTTC.

This rearrangement joins TRBV6-5 to TRBJ2-7; D remains ambiguous. The V end lost 0 bases, the J end lost 2 bases, and 8 bases lay between the germline ends. There are 14 residues in the CDR3. The germline CDR1 and CDR2 sequences are MNHEY and SVGAGI. This CDR3 reads CASSYSAATYEQYF. The CDR3 DNA follows: TGTGCCAGCAGTTACTCGGCGGCTACCTACGAGCAGTACTTC.

The chain joins TRBV6-2 or TRBV6-3 to TRBJ2-1; TRBD2 matches 9 bases. The CDR3 spans 17 residues. The V gene's germline CDR1 is MNHEY and CDR2 SVGEGT. V shed 1 base, J shed 6 bases, and the junction held 10 bases outside the gene matches. The CDR3 loop is CASSYYPSGIRVNEQFF. The CDR3 bases are TGTGCCAGCAGTTACTACCCTAGCGGGATCCGGGTCAATGAGCAGTTCTTC.

CDR3 in DNA: TGTGCCAGCAGTTACTCCACAGGGGACTACGAGCAGTACTTC. It codes for CASSYSTGDYEQYF. This chain connects TRBV6-6 to TRBJ2-7; 7 positions match TRBD1. V shed 0 bases, J shed 3 bases, and the junction held 2 bases outside the gene matches. Germline lookup yields CDR1 MNHNY and CDR2 SVGAGI (reference sequence). The CDR3 runs 14 residues.

The rearrangement joins TRBV14 to TRBJ2-1; 8 bases line up with TRBD2. The germline V gene encodes CDR1 SGHDN and CDR2 FVKESK. This CDR3 is 15 amino acids long. With V trimmed by 2 bases and J by 2 bases, 2 bases remained unmatched. Here the CDR3 reads CASSQLAGPYNEQFF. The CDR3 bases are TGTGCCAGCAGCCAACTAGCGGGTCCCTACAATGAGCAGTTCTTC.

The gene calls are TRBV3-1 (or the pseudogene TRBV3-2) and TRBJ1-1; no definite D call. CDR3 size: 15 residues. Trimming pared 1 base from V and 4 bases from J, leaving 13 bases between. Germline V gives CDR1 LGHDT, CDR2 YNNKEL (reference sequence). Written as DNA, the CDR3 is TGTGCCAGCAGCCAAGTTGCCCCCGGAGTCACTGAAGCTTTCTTT. This gives the protein CASSQVAPGVTEAFF.

The gene calls are TRBV9 and TRBJ1-1, with D maybe TRBD1 (5 bases). There are 13 residues in the CDR3. Trimming left V 4 bases short and J 4 bases short, with 11 bases between. The germline V gene has CDR1 SGDLS and CDR2 YYNGEE. The CDR3 protein is CASSNPGFTEAFF. CDR3 coding DNA: TGTGCCAGCAGCAATCCAGGGTTCACTGAAGCTTTCTTT.

The chain has TRBV18 and TRBJ1-5; D unclear. Trimming took off 1 base at V and 1 base at J, with 8 bases between the two ends. CDR3 size: 15 residues. The germline CDR1 and CDR2 sequences are KGHSH and LQKENI. The CDR3 DNA reads TGTGCCAGCTCACCACAAGGCGGGAGCAATCAGCCCCAGCATTTT. Its protein is CASSPQGGSNQPQHF. Full variable domain (remainder filled in from reference TRBV18 and TRBJ1-5): NAGVMQNPRHLVRRRGQEARLRCSPMKGHSHVYWYRQLPEEGLKFMVYLQKENIIDESGMPKERFSAEFPKEGPSILRIQQVVRGDSAAYFCASSPQGGSNQPQHFGDGTRLSIL.

CDR3 sequence: CASSVAISGVGNTGELFF. In DNA, the CDR3 is TGTGCCAGCAGCGTAGCGATTAGCGGGGTCGGAAACACCGGGGAGCTGTTTTTT. V gene TRBV9 combines with J gene TRBJ2-2; 8 bases line up with TRBD2. Germline CDR1 is SGDLS and CDR2 is YYNGEE. V trimming: 0 bases; J trimming: 2 bases; junction bases outside the gene matches: 9. This CDR3 has 18 residues.